This T cell receptor beta chain was sequenced during a study of blood T cell repertoires in COVID-19. On the study more broadly: COVID-19 samples, acute and convalescent, were from the United States, Italy and Spain.

Germline-derived CDR1 and CDR2 are SGHDT and YYEEEE. V was clipped by 0 bases and J by 0 bases, with 14 bases between them. The CDR3 consists of 17 residues. TCRdb's table, derived via immunoSEQ multiplex PCR, lists solely in-frame clones and lacks some. The profile shows some 210,000 clones, about 84% of them singletons. The receptor comes from a man aged 30 to 39 with acute COVID-19. Sequencing was performed on PBMCs or T cells enriched from blood (not recorded which). The chain employs TRBV5-6 and TRBJ2-3; D is ambiguous. The CDR3, as DNA: TGTGCCAGCAGCTTGGGTTATGGTAGTTATAGCACAGATACGCAGTATTTT. It encodes CASSLGYGSYSTDTQYF. The full variable domain, its missing parts supplied by reference TRBV5-6 and TRBJ2-3, is DAGVTQSPTHLIKTRGQQVTLRCSPKSGHDTVSWYQQALGQGPQFIFQYYEEEERQRGNFPDRFSGHQFPNYSSELNVNALLLGDSALYLCASSLGYGSYSTDTQYFGPGTRLTVL.